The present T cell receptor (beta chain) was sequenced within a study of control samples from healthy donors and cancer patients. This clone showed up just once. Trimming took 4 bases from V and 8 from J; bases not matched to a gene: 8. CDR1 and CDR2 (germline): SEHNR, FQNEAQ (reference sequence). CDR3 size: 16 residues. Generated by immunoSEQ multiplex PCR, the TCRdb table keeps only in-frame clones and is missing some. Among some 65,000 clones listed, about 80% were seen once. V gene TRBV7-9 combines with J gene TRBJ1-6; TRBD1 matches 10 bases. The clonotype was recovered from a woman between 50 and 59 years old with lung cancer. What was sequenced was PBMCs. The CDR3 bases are TGTGCCAGCAGCTCGGCCGGACAGGGGGTATATTCACCCCTCCACTTT. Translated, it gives CASSSAGQGVYSPLHF.